These 26 T cell receptor beta chains were sequenced from one sample in a study of CD4 T cells in relation to SARS-CoV-2 and coronaviruses (dated by TCRdb to about 2021). Library method: the immunoSEQ multiplex PCR assay. TCRdb re-hosts the immuneACCESS table, in-frame sequences only. Its copies lack some clones; in the studies checked, an unresolved V gene accounts for under half of them, and the cause for the rest is not known. A total of about 18,000 clones appear in this sample, approximately 80% of them only once. The ten largest make up about 10% of the sample. No cognate antigen is known for these TCRs. CD4+ T cells from unexposed donors were collected before the COVID-19 pandemic (2011-2018). After around eleven days of culture, CD4+ T cells were isolated with the EasySep CD4+ T cell isolation kit. Specimen: CD4+ T cells from PBMCs, cultured in vitro. The receptor set was obtained from a human donor in good health.

The chain carries TRBV6-4 and TRBJ1-1; 9 bases fit TRBD1. Trimming removed 5 bases from V and 1 base from J; junction bases left unmatched: 5. The CDR3 spans 15 residues. Germline CDR1 reads MRHNA; CDR2 reads SNTAGT. CDR3 loop: CASSRTGEGNTEAFF. CDR3 coding DNA: TGTGCCAGCAGTCGGACAGGGGAGGGGAACACTGAAGCTTTCTTT.

There are a few counts of this clone. The chain's CDR3 is CASSHNAGSYEQYF. The CDR3 nucleotides are TGTGCCAGCAGCCACAACGCAGGCTCCTACGAGCAGTACTTC. The chain links TRBV5-4 to TRBJ2-7; D unresolved. V lost 4 bases, J lost 0 bases, and 11 bases lay in between. CDR1 is SGHNT, CDR2 YYREEE, per germline (reference sequence). The CDR3 covers 14 residues.

The chain combines TRBV19 with TRBJ1-5; weak D call: TRBD1 (6 bases). Germline lookup yields CDR1 LNHDA and CDR2 SQIVND (reference sequence). The CDR3 loop spans 15 amino acids. Trimming cost V 5 bases and J 1 base, with 12 bases left between them. In nucleotides, the CDR3 is TGTGCCAGTAGTCCACAACAGGGCAGCAATCAGCCCCAGCATTTT. Translated: CASSPQQGSNQPQHF.

The chain's CDR3 is CASSSGTLSSYEQYF. The DNA of the CDR3 is TGTGCCAGCAGCTCCGGGACCCTGAGCTCCTACGAGCAGTACTTC. The chain has TRBV11-3 and TRBJ2-7; D is perhaps TRBD1 or TRBD2 (5 bases each). The CDR3 is 15 residues long. Germline V gives CDR1 SGHNT, CDR2 YENEEA. The germline V and J ends were trimmed by 4 bases and 0 bases, with 13 bases remaining between them.

The table lists this clone with a few counts. The chain employs TRBV5-1 and TRBJ2-7; TRBD1 is a possible D gene (6 bases). The CDR3 runs to 14 residues. Deletions cut 1 base from V and 2 bases from J, with 10 bases between. Germline values: CDR1 SGHRS, CDR2 YFSETQ. The CDR3 bases are TGCGCCAGCAGCTTGCAACAGGGAGCCTACGAGCAGTACTTC. It is translated as CASSLQQGAYEQYF.

J is TRBJ2-5 and V is TRBV19; TRBD2 aligns across 11 bases. The CDR3 totals 16 residues. The V gene's germline CDR1 is LNHDA and CDR2 SQIVND (reference sequence). Unmatched junction bases numbered 5, after V lost 5 bases and J lost 0 bases. The DNA of the CDR3 is TGTGCCAGTAGTGAGGGACTAGCGGTGCACCAAGAGACCCAGTACTTC. This encodes CASSEGLAVHQETQYF. The full variable domain, with the rest looked up from reference TRBV19 and TRBJ2-5, is DGGITQSPKYLFRKEGQNVTLSCEQNLNHDAMYWYRQDPGQGLRLIYYSQIVNDFQKGDIAEGYSVSREKKESFPLTVTSAQKNPTAFYLCASSEGLAVHQETQYFGPGTRLLVL.

This chain's CDR3 is CASSLSSVGSYGYTF. CDR3 DNA: TGTGCCAGCAGTTTATCGAGCGTAGGGAGCTATGGCTACACCTTC. V usage is TRBV27 and J usage is TRBJ1-2, with unresolved D. The V and J ends lost 0 bases and 4 bases respectively, with 12 bases between them. Germline V gene data show CDR1 as MNHEY and CDR2 as SMNVEV (reference sequence). This CDR3 region has 15 residues.

The genes are TRBV6-1 and TRBJ1-3; D is unresolved. With 1 base removed from V and 0 bases from J, the gap between germline ends came to 10 bases. CDR1 is MNHNS, CDR2 SASEGT, per germline. There are 16 residues in the CDR3. CDR3: CASSEGLSSSGNTIYF. Here the CDR3 DNA reads TGTGCCAGCAGTGAAGGACTCTCGAGCTCTGGAAACACCATATATTTT.

The rearrangement uses TRBV6-5 and TRBJ2-1; either TRBD1 or TRBD2 may fit D (5 bases each). Trimming took 5 bases from V and 10 from J, leaving 15 bases between them. The germline V gene encodes CDR1 MNHEY and CDR2 SVGAGI. The CDR3 is 13 amino acids. CDR3 protein: CASSPPPGREQFF. As DNA, the CDR3 is TGTGCCAGCAGTCCCCCCCCGGGGCGGGAGCAGTTCTTC.

J is TRBJ2-1 and V is TRBV6-6; possible D gene TRBD2, 6 bases. Trimming removed 7 bases from V and 5 bases from J, with 21 bases in between. The CDR3 is 16 residues long. Germline V gives CDR1 MNHNY, CDR2 SVGAGI (reference sequence). CDR3 DNA sequence: TGTGCCAGCACCGACGCCGCCGAGCGGGTAAACAATGAGCAGTTCTTC. This sequence encodes CASTDAAERVNNEQFF.

The V and J genes are TRBV7-9 and TRBJ2-1; possibly TRBD2 for D (6 bases). Deletions cut 5 bases from V and 2 bases from J, with 10 bases between. This CDR3 spans 14 amino acids. The germline V gene has CDR1 SEHNR and CDR2 FQNEAQ (reference sequence). The CDR3 here is CASSAGSPYNEQFF. CDR3 nucleotide sequence: TGTGCCAGCAGCGCCGGGAGTCCCTACAATGAGCAGTTCTTC. The complete variable domain, with remaining parts taken from reference TRBV7-9 and TRBJ2-1, reads DTGVSQNPRHKITKRGQNVTFRCDPISEHNRLYWYRQTLGQGPEFLTYFQNEAQLEKSRLLSDRFSAERPKGSFSTLEIQRTEQGDSAMYLCASSAGSPYNEQFFGPGTRLTVL.

The chain is built from TRBV10-3 and TRBJ2-1, with TRBD1 matching over 7 bases. Germline V gene lookup returns CDR1 ENHRY and CDR2 SYGVKD. Trimming cost V 7 bases and J 8 bases; bases outside gene matches: 5. The CDR3 runs to 12 residues. CDR3 DNA: TGTGCCATCACCCGTACAGGGGATGAGCAGTTCTTC. Protein sequence: CAITRTGDEQFF.

The chain couples TRBV4-3 to TRBJ2-1; D ambiguous. Trimming stripped 1 base from V and 5 bases from J, with 24 bases between. This CDR3 has 19 residues. CDR1 and CDR2 from the germline V gene are LGHNA and YSLEER. The CDR3 is CASSQGIRWRQRKDNEQFF. CDR3 sequence (DNA): TGCGCCAGCAGCCAAGGAATAAGGTGGCGGCAGCGCAAAGACAATGAGCAGTTCTTC.

This clone was recorded only once. The chain carries TRBV9 and TRBJ2-1; tentatively, D is TRBD1 (6 bases). Germline V gene data show CDR1 as SGDLS and CDR2 as YYNGEE. The CDR3 has 17 residues. The V end was cut by 0 bases, the J end by 7 bases, with 20 bases between. For the CDR3, the DNA is TGTGCCAGCAGCGTAGGACCCCCCACAGGGTTTCAAAATGAGCAGTTCTTC. Translated, it gives CASSVGPPTGFQNEQFF.

This clone was counted a few times. This rearrangement joins TRBV4-1 to TRBJ1-2; the D is unclear. V was cut by 0 bases and J by 7 bases, with 15 bases left in between. This CDR3 has 15 residues. Germline CDR1 is MGHRA and CDR2 is YSYEKL. Here the CDR3 DNA reads TGCGCCAGCAGCCAAGATTCGGGCGCAAGTCTTGGCTACACCTTC. This gives the protein CASSQDSGASLGYTF.

The chain links TRBV30 to TRBJ2-6; tentatively, D is TRBD2 (7 bases). The CDR3 runs 16 residues. The V end was cut by 6 bases, the J end by 11 bases, with 26 bases between. Germline CDR1 and CDR2: GTSNPN and SVGIG (reference sequence). CDR3 nucleotides: TGTGCCTGCCCCCGAGGGGGGGCCGCTCTGGGCCACGTCCTGACTTTC. It specifies CACPRGGAALGHVLTF. The whole variable domain, remainder taken from reference TRBV30 and TRBJ2-6, is SQTIHQWPATLVQPVGSPLSLECTVEGTSNPNLYWYRQAAGRGLQLLFYSVGIGQISSEVPQNLSASRPQDRQFILSSKKLLLSDSGFYLCACPRGGAALGHVLTFGAGSRLTVL.

The chain combines TRBV3-1 (or the pseudogene TRBV3-2) with TRBJ1-2; maybe TRBD1 (5 bases). The V gene lost 4 bases and the J gene lost 2 bases, with 8 bases spanning the gap. Germline assignment: CDR1 LGHDT and CDR2 YNNKEL (reference sequence). CDR3 length equals 13 residues. CDR3 DNA sequence: TGTGCCAGCAGCCGGGACGGCAACTATGGCTACACCTTC. As protein: CASSRDGNYGYTF.

This rearrangement joins TRBV7-9 to TRBJ2-5, with D hard to call. Trimming removed 4 bases from V and 5 bases from J, with 14 bases in between. CDR1 is SEHNR and CDR2 is FQNEAQ in the germline V gene (reference sequence). The CDR3 sequence is 14 residues long. CDR3 loop: CASSSGPYGETQYF. As DNA, the CDR3 is TGTGCCAGCAGCTCAGGACCCTATGGGGAGACCCAGTACTTC. Full variable domain (outside the CDR3, taken from reference TRBV7-9 and TRBJ2-5): DTGVSQNPRHKITKRGQNVTFRCDPISEHNRLYWYRQTLGQGPEFLTYFQNEAQLEKSRLLSDRFSAERPKGSFSTLEIQRTEQGDSAMYLCASSSGPYGETQYFGPGTRLLVL.

The genes are TRBV19 and TRBJ2-7, with TRBD2 matching 9 bases. Germline V gene lookup returns CDR1 LNHDA and CDR2 SQIVND (reference sequence). This CDR3 has 12 amino acids. Germline trimming cut 7 bases from V and 6 bases from J; bases unmatched to any gene: 4. Here the CDR3 reads CASMSGGREQYF. CDR3 sequence (DNA): TGTGCCAGTATGAGCGGGGGGCGCGAGCAGTACTTC.

The chain joins TRBV4-1 to TRBJ2-6; 7 bases line up with TRBD1. The CDR3 covers 15 residues. CDR1 and CDR2 (germline): MGHRA, YSYEKL. V dropped 4 bases and J dropped 2; count of bases not matched to a gene: 2. CDR3 bases: TGCGCCAGCAGCCCCCAGGGGGCTGGGGCCAACGTCCTGACTTTC. It yields the protein CASSPQGAGANVLTF.

This clone was detected once. The CDR3 DNA follows: TGTGCCATCAGTGAGAACCGACAGGCCTACGAGCAGTACTTC. Translated: CAISENRQAYEQYF. The chain combines TRBV10-3 with TRBJ2-7, with D perhaps TRBD1 (6 bases). CDR3 length: 14 amino acids. Germline lookup yields CDR1 ENHRY and CDR2 SYGVKD. V was clipped by 2 bases and J by 2 bases, with 10 bases between them.

This clone was detected once. The J gene is TRBJ2-5, the V gene TRBV28, with D perhaps being TRBD1 or TRBD2 (6 bases each). CDR1 MDHEN and CDR2 SYDVKM come from the germline V gene. The CDR3 extends over 16 amino acids. Trimming removed 9 bases from V and 4 bases from J, with 24 bases in between. The chain's CDR3 is CASRGGQGLRPETQYF. In DNA form, the CDR3 reads TGTGCCAGTCGAGGGGGGCAGGGGTTGAGGCCAGAGACCCAGTACTTC.

This clone was counted only a few times. This chain uses TRBV6-6 with TRBJ1-5, with unresolved D. V lost 7 bases and J lost 5, with 21 bases in between. The CDR3 spans 16 residues. In germline, CDR1 is MNHNY, CDR2 SVGAGI (reference sequence). CDR3 nucleotide sequence: TGTGCCAGCACCTCACTGGGAGGGCTGGGGTATCAGCCCCAGCATTTT. Protein sequence: CASTSLGGLGYQPQHF.

The gene calls are TRBV2 and TRBJ1-2; no firm D call. The V end was cut by 2 bases, the J end by 8 bases, with 21 bases between. Germline V gives CDR1 SNHLY, CDR2 FYNNEI. The length of the CDR3 is 16 residues. CDR3 nucleotide sequence: TGTGCCAGCAGTGAATTTACCTTGGCCGGTATGGGGGGCTACACCTTC. Translating gives CASSEFTLAGMGGYTF.

The rearrangement links TRBV7-8 to TRBJ2-2, with no clear D. Trimming removed 6 bases from V and 1 base from J, with 6 bases in between. In germline, CDR1 is SGHVS, CDR2 FQNEAQ. This CDR3 is built from 13 residues. The CDR3 protein is CASRGVNTGELFF. CDR3 nucleotides: TGTGCCAGCAGGGGTGTGAACACCGGGGAGCTGTTTTTT. The complete variable domain, with remaining parts taken from reference TRBV7-8 and TRBJ2-2, reads GAGVSQSPRYKVAKRGQDVALRCDPISGHVSLFWYQQALGQGPEFLTYFQNEAQLDKSGLPSDRFFAERPEGSVSTLKIQRTQQEDSAVYLCASRGVNTGELFFGEGSRLTVL.

The chain couples TRBV12-2 to TRBJ1-1; the DNA was not used to check the table's D call, TRBD1. TRBV12-2 is a pseudogene. The CDR3 has 17 amino acids. CDR3 in DNA: TGTGCAAGTCGCTCCGGGGGCCCGGGACAGGGGAACACTGAAGCTTTCTTT. Translation: CASRSGGPGQGNTEAFF.